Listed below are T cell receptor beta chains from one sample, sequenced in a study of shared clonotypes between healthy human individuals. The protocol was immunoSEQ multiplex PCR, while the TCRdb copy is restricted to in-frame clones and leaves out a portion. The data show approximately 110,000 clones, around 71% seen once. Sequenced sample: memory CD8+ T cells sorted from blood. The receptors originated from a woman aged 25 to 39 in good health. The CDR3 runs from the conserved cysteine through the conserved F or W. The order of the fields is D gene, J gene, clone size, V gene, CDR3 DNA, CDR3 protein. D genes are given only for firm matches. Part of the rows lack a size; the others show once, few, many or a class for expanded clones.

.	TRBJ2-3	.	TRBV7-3	TGTGCCAGCAGCAGGGAGAGATTCACAGATACGCAGTATTTT	CASSRERFTDTQYF
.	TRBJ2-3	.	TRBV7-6	TGTGCCAGCAGCCCGACGGGGCTCAGCACAGATACGCAGTATTTT	CASSPTGLSTDTQYF
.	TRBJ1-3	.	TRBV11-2	TGTGCCAGCAGCCCCCTTCGGGGAGGGAACGGAAACACCATATATTTT	CASSPLRGGNGNTIYF
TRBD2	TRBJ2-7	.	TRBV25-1	TGTGCCAGCAGTGTGGGACCCGCGGGAGGAACCTACGAGCAGTACTTC	CASSVGPAGGTYEQYF
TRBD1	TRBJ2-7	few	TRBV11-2	TGTGCCAGCACCTCGTTAGGGACAGGGATCTACTTC	CASTSLGTGIYF
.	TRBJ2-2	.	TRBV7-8	TGTGCCAGCAGCCCCGGGGTCGGGACGGCGAACACCGGGGAGCTGTTTTTT	CASSPGVGTANTGELFF
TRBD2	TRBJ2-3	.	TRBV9	TGTGCCAGCAGCAGTTTAGCGGCCGGGGGGACAGATACGCAGTATTTT	CASSSLAAGGTDTQYF
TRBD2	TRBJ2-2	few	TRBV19	TGTGCCAGTTTAGCGGGGTTTAACGGGGAGCTGTTTTTT	CASLAGFNGELFF
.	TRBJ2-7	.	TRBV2	TGTGCCAGCAGGGCTAGCGAACCCTACGAGCAGTACTTC	CASRASEPYEQYF
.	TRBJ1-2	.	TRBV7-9	TGTGCCAGCAGCCCAAGGGCGCAGGATCCTGGCTACACCTTC	CASSPRAQDPGYTF
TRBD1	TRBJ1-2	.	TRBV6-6	TGTGCCAGCAGTTACGGCGGGACAGGGGGCTATGGCTACACCTTC	CASSYGGTGGYGYTF
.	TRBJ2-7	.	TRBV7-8	TGTGCCAGCAGCCAAGATCTTGGCGGTGGATCCTACGAGCAGTACTTC	CASSQDLGGGSYEQYF
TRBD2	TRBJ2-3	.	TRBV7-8	TGTGCCAGCAGCTTATCCCCTTTAGCGGGAGTAGTTTCCCAATCGCAGTATTTT	CASSLSPLAGVVSQSQYF
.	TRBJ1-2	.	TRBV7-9	TGTGCCAGCAGCTTAAATGTCCGGGACTATGGCTACACCTTC	CASSLNVRDYGYTF
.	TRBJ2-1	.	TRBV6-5	TGTGCCAGCAGTCCCAGCGGAGGGGGCTACAATGAGCAGTTCTTC	CASSPSGGGYNEQFF
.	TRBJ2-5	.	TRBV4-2	TGTGCCAGCAGCCAAGACAGGAGGGATCGTGGTGGAGAGACCCAGTACTTC	CASSQDRRDRGGETQYF
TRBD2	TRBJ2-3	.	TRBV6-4	TGTGCCAGCAGTGTGACTAGCGGAAGCACAGATACGCAGTATTTT	CASSVTSGSTDTQYF
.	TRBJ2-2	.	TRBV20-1	TGCAGTGCATCAAATCCCGGGGAGCTGTTTTTT	CSASNPGELFF
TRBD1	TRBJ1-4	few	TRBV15	TGTGCCACCAGCGAGCTCTCAGGGACAGGGGATGAAAAACTGTTTTTT	CATSELSGTGDEKLFF
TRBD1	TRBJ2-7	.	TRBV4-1	TGCGCCAGCAGCCAAGTCGGGACAGGGGTTCGGGAGCAGTACTTC	CASSQVGTGVREQYF
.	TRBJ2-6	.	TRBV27	TGTGCCAGCAGTGGGTTCCGGCTACAAAGTCGGGCCAACGTCCTGACTTTC	CASSGFRLQSRANVLTF
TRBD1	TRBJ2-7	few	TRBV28	TGTGCCAGCAGCCGTAGACAGGGGGTCACCTACGAGCAGTACTTC	CASSRRQGVTYEQYF
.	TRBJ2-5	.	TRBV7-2	TGTGCCAGCAGCTTAAGCCTAGAAGAGACCCAGTACTTC	CASSLSLEETQYF
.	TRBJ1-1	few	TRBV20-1	TGCAGTGCTAGAGAGGAGAGAAGGGCTTTCTTT	CSAREERRAFF
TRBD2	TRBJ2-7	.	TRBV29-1	TGCAGCGTTGGGGGTTCGGGAGGTACCCCGATCTCCTACGAGCAGTACTTC	CSVGGSGGTPISYEQYF
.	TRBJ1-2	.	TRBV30	TGTGCCTGGAGTTTGTCACAGGGCTATGGCTACACCTTC	CAWSLSQGYGYTF
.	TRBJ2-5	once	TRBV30	TGTGCCTGGGGGGTCGCGGGACTGGAAGAGACCCAGTACTTC	CAWGVAGLEETQYF
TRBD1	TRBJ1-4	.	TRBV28	TGTGCCAGCAGTGGACAGGGGGCATTACGGAGCGAAAAACTGTTTTTT	CASSGQGALRSEKLFF
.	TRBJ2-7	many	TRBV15	TGTGCCACCAGCAGGGTCCCGGACCCAACCTACGAGCAGTACTTC	CATSRVPDPTYEQYF
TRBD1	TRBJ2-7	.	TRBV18	TGTGCCAGCTCACCTCCCCGGGACAGGAGCTCCTACGAGCAGTACTTC	CASSPPRDRSSYEQYF
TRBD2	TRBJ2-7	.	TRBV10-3	TGTGCCATCGGGTCACCCGGGGGGGTCTCCTACGAGCAGTACTTC	CAIGSPGGVSYEQYF
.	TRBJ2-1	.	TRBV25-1	TGTGCCAGCAGTGAATCTAAAAGCTATGAGCAGTTCTTC	CASSESKSYEQFF
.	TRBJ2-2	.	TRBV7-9	TGTGCCAGCAGTCCCTGGTTTCCCTCCCCAGGGGAGCTGTTTTTT	CASSPWFPSPGELFF
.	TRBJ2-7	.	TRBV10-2	TGCGCCAGCAGTGAGTCGAACAGGGACGGCCCCTACGAGCAGTACTTC	CASSESNRDGPYEQYF
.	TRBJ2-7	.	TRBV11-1	TGTGCCAGCAGCGCGCCCGGGACACCCTACGAGCAGTACTTC	CASSAPGTPYEQYF
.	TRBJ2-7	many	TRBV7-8	TGTGCCAGCAGCTTAGCTCAAGGGCCCTCCTACGAGCAGTACTTC	CASSLAQGPSYEQYF
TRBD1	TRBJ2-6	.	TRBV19	TGTGCCAGTAGTCCGGACAGGGCCTACCTCTCTGGGGCCAACGTCCTGACTTTC	CASSPDRAYLSGANVLTF
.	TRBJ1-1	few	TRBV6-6	TGTGCCAGCAGTTACTCGCGCCCTGGAACTGAAGCTTTCTTT	CASSYSRPGTEAFF